These T cell receptor beta chains were read from a single sample in a study of cytomegalovirus exposure and HLA in healthy donors. Libraries were prepared by immunoSEQ multiplex PCR; TCRdb keeps only in-frame clonotypes and omits some of them. The table has more than 100,000 clones, over 70% seen once. Input material: PBMCs. The origin of the receptors is a woman aged 40 to 50 in good health and CMV-seronegative. The CDR3 runs from the conserved cysteine through the conserved F or W. The D gene is left open where the match is weak. Only part of the rows carry a size: once, few, many, or a class if the clone is expanded.

>TRBJ1-2|TRBV5-6|TRBD1|once
CASSEIGTTGDYGYTF
TGTGCCAGCAGCGAAATAGGGACCACAGGGGACTATGGCTACACCTTC
>TRBJ2-5|TRBV4-3|NA|NA
CASSQERVSQETQYF
TGCGCCAGCAGCCAAGAGCGGGTCTCACAAGAGACCCAGTACTTC
>TRBJ1-1|TRBV29-1|TRBD1|NA
CSAEKQGGTEAFF
TGCAGCGCCGAAAAACAGGGGGGGACTGAAGCTTTCTTT
>TRBJ2-3|TRBV7-7|TRBD2|NA
CASSLASGGATDTQYF
TGTGCCAGCAGCTTAGCCAGCGGGGGGGCCACGGATACGCAGTATTTT
>TRBJ2-5|TRBV12-5|NA|NA
CASGPKTGVETQYF
TGTGCTAGTGGCCCGAAGACGGGTGTAGAGACCCAGTACTTC
>TRBJ2-1|TRBV7-9|NA|NA
CASSLVSAAAREFF
TGTGCCAGCAGCTTAGTCTCGGCCGCGGCCCGGGAGTTCTTC
>TRBJ1-1|TRBV27|NA|NA
CASSPGRGFTEAFF
TGTGCCAGCAGTCCCGGACGGGGATTCACTGAAGCTTTCTTT
>TRBJ2-7|TRBV6-5|NA|NA
CASRLRNRDEQYF
TGTGCCAGCAGATTACGAAACAGGGACGAGCAGTACTTC
>TRBJ2-1|TRBV7-8|NA|NA
CASSQDSGEQFF
TGTGCCAGCAGCCAAGACTCTGGTGAGCAGTTCTTC
>TRBJ2-5|TRBV6-6|NA|NA
CASRMDSNQETQYF
TGTGCCAGCAGGATGGACAGCAACCAAGAGACCCAGTACTTC
>TRBJ2-7|TRBV29-1|NA|NA
CSVEASGYEQYF
TGCAGCGTTGAAGCTTCAGGCTACGAGCAGTACTTC
>TRBJ1-3|TRBV7-9|NA|NA
CASSLGGGSTGNTIYF
TGTGCCAGCAGCTTAGGTGGGGGGTCAACTGGAAACACCATATATTTT
>TRBJ1-1|TRBV7-9|TRBD1|NA
CSSSRGTGHLTAEAFF
TGTTCCAGCAGCCGCGGGACAGGGCACCTCACGGCTGAAGCTTTCTTT
>TRBJ2-7|TRBV7-2|TRBD2|NA
CASSRRSGEPTYEQYF
TGTGCCAGCAGCCGTCGAAGCGGGGAACCAACCTACGAGCAGTACTTC
>TRBJ1-6|TRBV5-1|TRBD1|NA
CASSFGTGYSPLHF
TGCGCCAGCAGCTTTGGGACAGGGTATTCACCCCTCCACTTT
>TRBJ1-5|TRBV6-5|NA|NA
CASSQTTGYDQPQHF
TGTGCCAGCAGCCAAACAACAGGTTATGATCAGCCCCAGCATTTT
>TRBJ1-5|TRBV10-3|NA|NA
CAISESVYQPQHF
TGTGCCATCAGTGAGTCCGTATATCAGCCCCAGCATTTT
>TRBJ1-3|TRBV19|NA|NA
CASSTTSRGGNTIYF
TGTGCCAGTAGTACCACGTCGCGAGGTGGAAACACCATATATTTT
>TRBJ1-1|TRBV9|TRBD1|few
CASSVTGGRETEAFF
TGTGCCAGCAGCGTGACAGGGGGCAGGGAGACTGAAGCTTTCTTT
>TRBJ1-6|TRBV6-5|NA|NA
CASRGDGDSPLHF
TGTGCCAGCAGAGGGGATGGTGATTCACCCCTCCACTTT
>TRBJ2-6|TRBV7-2|NA|NA
CASSVRGANVLTF
TGTGCCAGCAGCGTTAGAGGGGCCAACGTCCTGACTTTC
>TRBJ2-3|TRBV11-2|TRBD1|NA
CASSFHRGTSTDTQYF
TGTGCCAGCAGCTTCCACAGGGGCACTAGCACAGATACGCAGTATTTT
>TRBJ2-1|TRBV18|TRBD2|few
CASSGLAGGPSINEQFF
TGTGCCAGCTCGGGACTAGCGGGAGGCCCTAGCATTAATGAGCAGTTCTTC
>TRBJ2-1|TRBV28|NA|NA
CASSFSNEQFF
TGTGCCAGCAGTTTCAGCAATGAGCAGTTCTTC
>TRBJ1-1|TRBV27|NA|few
CASSPTGVMNTEAFF
TGTGCCAGCAGTCCCACGGGAGTCATGAACACTGAAGCTTTCTTT
>TRBJ2-5|TRBV6-1|TRBD1|NA
CASSDKLGQGARETQYF
TGTGCCAGCAGTGATAAGTTAGGACAGGGGGCGCGGGAGACCCAGTACTTC
>TRBJ1-4|TRBV5-1|TRBD1|NA
CASSFGQGGEKLFF
TGCGCCAGCAGCTTTGGCCAGGGGGGTGAAAAACTGTTTTTT
>TRBJ1-5|TRBV6-5|TRBD1|few
CASRRQGFRQPQHF
TGTGCCAGCAGACGACAGGGGTTCAGGCAGCCCCAGCATTTT
>TRBJ1-2|TRBV18|NA|few
CASSAGRSPYGYTF
TGTGCCAGCTCAGCGGGACGCTCCCCCTATGGCTACACCTTC
>TRBJ2-2|TRBV7-3|NA|NA
CASSGSLSGELFF
TGTGCCAGCAGCGGGAGCTTGTCCGGGGAGCTGTTTTTT
>TRBJ2-1|TRBV4-3|NA|NA
CASSLEIETYNEQFF
TGCGCCAGCAGCCTCGAGATAGAGACCTACAATGAGCAGTTCTTC
>TRBJ2-5|TRBV14|NA|NA
CASSQGGKETQYF
TGTGCCAGCAGCCAAGGAGGGAAAGAGACCCAGTACTTC
>TRBJ1-5|TRBV2|TRBD1|NA
CASRIDGQAWQPQHF
TGTGCCAGCAGGATTGATGGACAGGCGTGGCAGCCCCAGCATTTT
>TRBJ1-1|TRBV6-1|NA|NA
CASSEGHRGTEAFF
TGTGCCAGCAGTGAGGGGCACAGAGGCACTGAAGCTTTCTTT
>TRBJ1-1|TRBV7-2|NA|few
CASSSGQFTEAFF
TGTGCCAGCAGCTCGGGTCAGTTCACTGAAGCTTTCTTT
>TRBJ2-1|TRBV7-9|NA|NA
CASSWQAFGQFF
TGTGCCAGCAGCTGGCAGGCTTTTGGGCAGTTCTTC
>TRBJ2-2|TRBV9|TRBD2|NA
CASSSGGRAANTGELFF
TGTGCCAGCAGCAGCGGGGGTAGGGCCGCGAACACCGGGGAGCTGTTTTTT
>TRBJ2-7|TRBV29-1|NA|NA
CSVGGSSTYEQYF
TGCAGCGTTGGCGGCAGCTCTACCTACGAGCAGTACTTC
>TRBJ1-5|TRBV7-2|NA|NA
CASSFQGTPLPNQPQHF
TGTGCCAGCAGCTTTCAGGGGACCCCCTTGCCCAATCAGCCCCAGCATTTT
>TRBJ2-7|TRBV18|TRBD1|NA
CASSPGQASSYEQYF
TGTGCCAGCTCACCGGGACAGGCCAGCTCCTACGAGCAGTACTTC
>TRBJ1-2|TRBV4-3|NA|NA
CASSQDWGHPNYGYTF
TGCGCCAGCAGCCAAGATTGGGGACACCCTAACTATGGCTACACCTTC
>TRBJ1-1|TRBV9|NA|NA
CASSAEGASNTEAFF
TGTGCCAGCAGCGCCGAAGGGGCTTCGAACACTGAAGCTTTCTTT
>TRBJ2-2|TRBV5-4|TRBD2|NA
CASSLGLLAGGTGELFF
TGTGCCAGCAGCTTGGGCTTACTAGCGGGAGGAACCGGGGAGCTGTTTTTT
>TRBJ1-1|TRBV7-6|TRBD1|NA
CASSLSGTGRTEAFF
TGTGCCAGCAGCTTATCCGGGACAGGGAGGACTGAAGCTTTCTTT
>TRBJ2-7|TRBV27|TRBD1|few
CASSLMMGRTGGPYEQYF
TGTGCCAGCAGTTTAATGATGGGGAGGACAGGGGGACCCTACGAGCAGTACTTC
>TRBJ2-3|TRBV11-3|TRBD2|NA
CASGRGTRADTQYF
TGTGCCAGCGGCCGCGGGACTAGGGCAGATACGCAGTATTTT
>TRBJ2-7|TRBV7-2|NA|NA
CASSFTGDEQYF
TGTGCCAGCAGCTTCACCGGGGACGAGCAGTACTTC
>TRBJ2-7|TRBV6-5|NA|NA
CASSYGSGGPYEQYF
TGTGCCAGCAGTTACGGTTCGGGGGGCCCCTACGAGCAGTACTTC
>TRBJ1-1|TRBV19|NA|once
CASRGRANTEAFF
TGTGCCAGTAGGGGCAGGGCGAACACTGAAGCTTTCTTT
>TRBJ2-1|TRBV5-6|NA|NA
CASSLSTPEQFF
TGTGCCAGCAGCTTGTCCACACCTGAGCAGTTCTTC